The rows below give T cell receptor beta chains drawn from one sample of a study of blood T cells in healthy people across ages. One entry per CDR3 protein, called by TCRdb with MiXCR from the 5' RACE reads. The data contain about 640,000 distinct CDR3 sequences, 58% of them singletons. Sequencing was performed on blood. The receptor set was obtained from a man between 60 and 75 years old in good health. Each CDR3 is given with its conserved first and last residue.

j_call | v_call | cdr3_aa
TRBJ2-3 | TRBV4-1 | CASSQVVGTDTQYF
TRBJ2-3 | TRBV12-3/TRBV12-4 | CASSPPGQGQDTQYF
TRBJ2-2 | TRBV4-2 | CASSQEALAGAPLGELFF
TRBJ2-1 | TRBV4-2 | CASSQDPLGGPYNEQFF
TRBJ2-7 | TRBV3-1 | CASSFRDRGEQYF
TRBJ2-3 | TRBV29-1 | CSVENIIGSDTQYF
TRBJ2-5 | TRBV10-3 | CAISDSLAGNQETQYF
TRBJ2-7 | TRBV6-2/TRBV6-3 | CASSYEYGGPYF
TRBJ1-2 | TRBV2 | CASGENRAKNYGYTF
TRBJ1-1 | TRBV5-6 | CASSLGQIRGHEAFF
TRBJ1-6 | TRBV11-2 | CTSSPDRGSYNSPLHF
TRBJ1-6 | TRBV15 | CATSSRMGSNSPLHF
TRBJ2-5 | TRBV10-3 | CAISAELRAETQYF
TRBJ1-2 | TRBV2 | CASSEGQTGYTF
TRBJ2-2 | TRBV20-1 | CSANRAGGGLAGELFF
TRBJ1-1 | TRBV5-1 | CASSLEATEAFF
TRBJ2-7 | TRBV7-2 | CASSLARTTSYEQYF
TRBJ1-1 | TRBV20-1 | CSASRQAVHTEAFF
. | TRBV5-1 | CASSLASGVTYEQYF
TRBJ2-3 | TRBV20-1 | CSVPGQGTDTQYF
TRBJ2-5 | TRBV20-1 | CSASSGPHQGTQYF
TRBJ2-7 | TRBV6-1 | CASSETQGPPYEQYF
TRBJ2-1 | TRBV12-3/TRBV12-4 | CTSSGPGNEQFF